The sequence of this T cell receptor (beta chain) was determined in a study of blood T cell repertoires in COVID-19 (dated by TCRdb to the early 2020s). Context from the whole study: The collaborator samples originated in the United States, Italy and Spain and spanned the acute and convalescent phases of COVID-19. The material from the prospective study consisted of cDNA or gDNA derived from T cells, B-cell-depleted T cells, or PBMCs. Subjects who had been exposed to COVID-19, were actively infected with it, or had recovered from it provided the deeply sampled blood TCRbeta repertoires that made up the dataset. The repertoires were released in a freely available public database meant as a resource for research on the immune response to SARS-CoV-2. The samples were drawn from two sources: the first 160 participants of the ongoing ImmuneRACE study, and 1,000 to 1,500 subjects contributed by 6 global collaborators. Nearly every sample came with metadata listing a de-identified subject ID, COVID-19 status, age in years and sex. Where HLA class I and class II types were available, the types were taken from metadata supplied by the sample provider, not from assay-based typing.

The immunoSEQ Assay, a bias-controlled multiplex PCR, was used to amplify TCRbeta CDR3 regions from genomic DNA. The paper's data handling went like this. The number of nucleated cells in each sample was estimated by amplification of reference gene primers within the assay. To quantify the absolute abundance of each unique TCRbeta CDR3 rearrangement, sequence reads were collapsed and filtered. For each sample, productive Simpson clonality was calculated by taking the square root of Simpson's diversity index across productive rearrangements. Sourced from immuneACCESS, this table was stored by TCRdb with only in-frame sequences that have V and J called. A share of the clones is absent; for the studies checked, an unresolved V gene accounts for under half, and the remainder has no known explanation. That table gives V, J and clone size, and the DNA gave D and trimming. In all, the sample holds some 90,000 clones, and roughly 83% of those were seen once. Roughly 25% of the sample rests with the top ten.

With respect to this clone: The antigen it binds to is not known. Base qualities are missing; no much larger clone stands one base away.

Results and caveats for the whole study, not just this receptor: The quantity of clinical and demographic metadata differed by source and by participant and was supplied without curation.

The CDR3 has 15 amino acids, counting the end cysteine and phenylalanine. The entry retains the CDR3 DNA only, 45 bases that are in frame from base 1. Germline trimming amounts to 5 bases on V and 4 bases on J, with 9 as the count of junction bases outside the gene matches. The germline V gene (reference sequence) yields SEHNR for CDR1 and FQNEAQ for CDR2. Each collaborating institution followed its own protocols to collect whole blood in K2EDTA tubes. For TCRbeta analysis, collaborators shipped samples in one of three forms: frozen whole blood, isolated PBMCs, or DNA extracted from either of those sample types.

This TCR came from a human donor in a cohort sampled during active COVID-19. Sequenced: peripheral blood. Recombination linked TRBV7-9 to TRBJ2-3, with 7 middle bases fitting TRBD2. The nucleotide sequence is TGTGCCAGCAGCCCTCCAGGACGGGGGGCAGATACGCAGTATTTT. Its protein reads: CASSPPGRGADTQYF.